This record covers a single T cell receptor (beta chain). Authors' methods: Amplification from reference gene primers served as the basis for estimated nucleated cell counts. Using immunoSEQ multiplex PCR, the repertoire was profiled, and TCRdb retains in-frame clones only, with some absent. Clone size and the V and J calls come from that table; the DNA yielded D and trimming. Found here are around 130,000 clones, around 80% of them singletons; the top ten hold around 2.4%. This entry is derived from a study of blood T cell repertoires in COVID-19. Overall study: From the United States, Italy and Spain came samples of acute and convalescent COVID-19.

Germline V lookup: CDR1 MDHEN, CDR2 SYDVKM. The CDR3 runs to 15 residues. The trim removed 4 bases at V and 4 bases at J, leaving 9 bases unmatched. Participants were aged about 18 to 95 years, lived in 20 to 30 US areas, and enrolled virtually. This sequence originates from a man in his forties with acute COVID-19. Sample: PBMCs or T cells enriched from blood (not recorded which). The chain uses TRBV28 and TRBJ1-2; TRBD1 matches at 7 bases. CDR3 in amino acids: CASSSPPTGAYGYTF. CDR3 in DNA: TGTGCCAGCAGTTCTCCCCCAACAGGGGCCTATGGCTACACCTTC.